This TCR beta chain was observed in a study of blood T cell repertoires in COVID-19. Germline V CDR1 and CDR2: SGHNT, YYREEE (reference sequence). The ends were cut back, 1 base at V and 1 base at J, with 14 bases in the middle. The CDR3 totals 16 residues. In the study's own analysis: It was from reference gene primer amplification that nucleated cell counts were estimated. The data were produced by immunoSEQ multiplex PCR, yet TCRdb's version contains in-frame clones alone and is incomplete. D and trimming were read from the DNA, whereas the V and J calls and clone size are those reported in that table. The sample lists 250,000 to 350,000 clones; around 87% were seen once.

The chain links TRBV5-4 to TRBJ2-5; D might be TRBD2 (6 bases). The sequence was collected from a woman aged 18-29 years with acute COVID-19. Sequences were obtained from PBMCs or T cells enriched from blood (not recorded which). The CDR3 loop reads CASSLNGRDLQETQYF. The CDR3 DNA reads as TGTGCCAGCAGCTTGAACGGGCGGGACCTCCAAGAGACCCAGTACTTC.